The TCR beta chain described here comes from a study of CD4 T cells in relation to SARS-CoV-2 and coronaviruses. Background on the study: TCR beta CDR3s were sequenced after approximately 9-day antigen culture of PBMCs. Shared crossreactive spike epitopes were mapped to their HLA restriction.

Here immunoSEQ multiplex PCR was the method, and the copy in TCRdb shows in-frame clones only, minus some. The repertoire holds some 21,000 clones, around 80% seen once, with 23% in the top ten. Study outcomes and limitations: SARS-CoV-2-driven expansion was significantly weaker in crossreactive than monoreactive clones.

The CDR3 sequence is 14 residues long. V shed 6 bases and J shed 0 bases, with 8 bases lying between them. Germline V lookup: CDR1 LNHDA, CDR2 SQIVND (reference sequence). For this clone: Its antigen is not identified.

Before the COVID-19 pandemic, during about 2011-2019, CD4+ T cells were taken from unexposed donors. CD4+ T cells were isolated from the cells after more than nine days of culture. Unexposed-donor CD4+ T cells were probed with SARS-CoV-2 S/N and four cold-coronavirus spikes, cells permitting. The V call is TRBV19, the J call TRBJ1-4; D unresolved. The sample comprised CD4+ T cells from PBMCs, cultured in vitro. The clonotype originates from a human donor in good health. The CDR3 DNA reads TGTGCCAGTAGCGCCATGGCAACTAATGAAAAACTGTTTTTT. Translation: CASSAMATNEKLFF.